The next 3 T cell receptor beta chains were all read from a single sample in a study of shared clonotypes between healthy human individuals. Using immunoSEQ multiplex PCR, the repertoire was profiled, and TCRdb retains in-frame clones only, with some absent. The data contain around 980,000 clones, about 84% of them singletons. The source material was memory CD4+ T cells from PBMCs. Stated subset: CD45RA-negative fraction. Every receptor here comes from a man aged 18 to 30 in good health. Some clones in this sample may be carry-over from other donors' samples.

The CDR3 is CASSYNRGGDTEAFF. The CDR3 DNA follows: TGTGCCAGCAGTTACAATAGGGGTGGAGACACTGAAGCTTTCTTT. The gene calls are TRBV6-9 and TRBJ1-1, with D tentatively TRBD1 (5 bases). This CDR3 region has 15 residues. V was pared by 3 bases and J by 3 bases, with 14 bases between. Germline CDR1 reads MNHGY; CDR2 reads SVAAGI.

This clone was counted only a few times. The DNA for the CDR3 is TGTGCCAGCAGCGTAGCTCCGGGAGGCCTTTACGAGCAGTACTTC. Encoded protein: CASSVAPGGLYEQYF. The chain joins TRBV9 to TRBJ2-7; 7 nucleotides line up with TRBD2. The CDR3 sequence is 15 residues long. The germline gives CDR1 SGDLS, CDR2 YYNGEE. V was clipped by 0 bases and J by 4 bases; unmatched bases: 7.

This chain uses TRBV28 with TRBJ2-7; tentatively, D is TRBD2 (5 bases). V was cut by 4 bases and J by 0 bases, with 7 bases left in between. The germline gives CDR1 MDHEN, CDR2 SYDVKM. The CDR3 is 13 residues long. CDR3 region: CASSSGLSYEQYF. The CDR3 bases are TGTGCCAGCAGTTCCGGACTCTCCTACGAGCAGTACTTC. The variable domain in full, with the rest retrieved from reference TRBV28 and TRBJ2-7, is DVKVTQSSRYLVKRTGEKVFLECVQDMDHENMFWYRQDPGLGLRLIYFSYDVKMKEKGDIPEGYSVSREKKERFSLILESASTNQTSMYLCASSSGLSYEQYFGPGTRLTVT.